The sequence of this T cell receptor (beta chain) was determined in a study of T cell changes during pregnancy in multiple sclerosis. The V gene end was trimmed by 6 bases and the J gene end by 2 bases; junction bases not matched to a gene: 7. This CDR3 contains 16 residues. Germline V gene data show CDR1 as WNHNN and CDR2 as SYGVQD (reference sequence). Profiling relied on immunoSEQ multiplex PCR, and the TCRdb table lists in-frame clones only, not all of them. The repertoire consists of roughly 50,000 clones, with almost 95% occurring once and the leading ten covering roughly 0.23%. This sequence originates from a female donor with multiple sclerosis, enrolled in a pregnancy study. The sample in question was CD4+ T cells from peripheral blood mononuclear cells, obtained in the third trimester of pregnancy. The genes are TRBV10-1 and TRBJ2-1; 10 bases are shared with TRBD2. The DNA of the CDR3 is TGCGCCAGCAGCTCTGGACTAGCGGAGCCCTACAATGAGCAGTTCTTC. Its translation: CASSSGLAEPYNEQFF.